A selection of T cell receptor beta chains follows, all from one sample in a study of CD8 T cells in ankylosing spondylitis. TCRdb re-called the 5' RACE reads through MiXCR, storing one row per CDR3 protein. This sample has 150,000 to 200,000 distinct CDR3 sequences, with approximately 12% found just once. Source material: blood, either unsorted or a sorted T cell fraction (not recorded which). The source of these receptors is a female donor with ankylosing spondylitis or in good health (not recorded which). Each CDR3 is given with its conserved first and last residue. D genes are given only for firm matches. For some rows the clone size is stated as once, few or many, or as a class when expanded; others skip it.

CDR3: CSANRPGDTQYF
DNA: TGCAGTGCTAACCGGCCTGGAGATACGCAGTATTTT
V: TRBV20-1
J: TRBJ2-3
D: -
size: -

CDR3: CASSFALAGSYNEQFF
DNA: TGCGCCAGCAGCTTTGCACTAGCGGGATCCTACAATGAGCAGTTCTTC
V: TRBV5-1
J: TRBJ2-1
D: TRBD2
size: many

CDR3: CATSRTETRNEQFF
DNA: TGTGCCACCAGCAGGACCGAAACTAGAAATGAGCAGTTCTTC
V: TRBV15
J: TRBJ2-1
D: -
size: many

CDR3: CASSLIAGGTEAFF
DNA: TGTGCCAGCAGCTTAATAGCAGGGGGCACTGAAGCTTTCTTT
V: TRBV7-2
J: TRBJ1-1
D: TRBD1
size: many

CDR3: CASSITENRGQGQPQHF
DNA: TGTGCCAGCAGTATCACCGAAAACAGGGGGCAGGGGCAGCCCCAGCATTTT
V: TRBV6-2/TRBV6-3
J: TRBJ1-5
D: TRBD1
size: many

CDR3: CASSLSPSNEQFF
DNA: TGCGCCAGCAGCTTATCCCCGTCCAATGAGCAGTTCTTC
V: TRBV5-1
J: TRBJ2-1
D: -
size: -

CDR3: CASTTTGTGAYEQYF
DNA: TGTGCCAGTACCACAACCGGGACAGGGGCCTACGAGCAGTACTTC
V: TRBV19
J: TRBJ2-7
D: TRBD1
size: many

CDR3: CASSPRGSGRNTQYF
DNA: TGTGCCAGCAGTCCCCGGGGTAGCGGGAGAAATACGCAGTATTTT
V: TRBV28
J: TRBJ2-3
D: TRBD2
size: many

CDR3: CASSLEGLAGVSDTQYF
DNA: TGCGCCAGCAGCTTGGAGGGACTAGCGGGAGTCTCAGATACGCAGTATTTT
V: TRBV5-1
J: TRBJ2-3
D: TRBD2
size: -

CDR3: CATSDPGAGGYNEQFF
DNA: TGTGCCACCAGTGACCCGGGGGCCGGGGGGTACAATGAGCAGTTCTTC
V: TRBV24-1
J: TRBJ2-1
D: -
size: -

CDR3: CAWSVGTGLGQPQHF
DNA: TGTGCCTGGAGTGTAGGAACAGGGTTAGGTCAGCCCCAGCATTTT
V: TRBV30
J: TRBJ1-5
D: -
size: -

CDR3: CASSLDYRGLAKNIQYF
DNA: TGTGCCAGCAGCTTAGACTACAGGGGACTAGCCAAAAACATTCAGTACTTC
V: TRBV7-8
J: TRBJ2-4
D: -
size: -

CDR3: CASSWNRPTDTQYF
DNA: TGTGCCAGCAGCTGGAACAGGCCCACAGATACGCAGTATTTT
V: TRBV6-2/TRBV6-3
J: TRBJ2-3
D: -
size: few

CDR3: CASRPIGISYEQYF
DNA: TGTGCCAGCAGGCCCATCGGGATCTCCTACGAGCAGTACTTC
V: TRBV7-2
J: TRBJ2-7
D: -
size: many

CDR3: CARARGGADTQYF
DNA: TGTGCCAGAGCCCGAGGGGGGGCAGATACGCAGTATTTT
V: TRBV2
J: TRBJ2-3
D: -
size: few

CDR3: CASSLLGGGGQPQHF
DNA: TGTGCCAGCAGCCTCTTGGGTGGGGGCGGGCAGCCCCAGCATTTT
V: TRBV7-2
J: TRBJ1-5
D: -
size: few

CDR3: CASSQNVPGELFF
DNA: TGCGCCAGCAGCCAAAACGTACCCGGGGAGCTGTTTTTT
V: TRBV4-3
J: TRBJ2-2
D: -
size: many

CDR3: CSVREWAGGSYNEQFF
DNA: TGCAGCGTTAGAGAGTGGGCGGGAGGGTCCTACAATGAGCAGTTCTTC
V: TRBV29-1
J: TRBJ2-1
D: TRBD2
size: few

CDR3: CASSLGHNSPLHF
DNA: TGTGCCAGCAGTTTAGGACATAATTCACCCCTCCACTTT
V: TRBV12-3/TRBV12-4
J: TRBJ1-6
D: -
size: few

CDR3: CASSPLGNTEAFF
DNA: TGTGCCAGCTCACCGCTGGGAAACACTGAAGCTTTCTTT
V: TRBV18
J: TRBJ1-1
D: -
size: -